This T cell receptor (beta chain) derives from a study of PD-L1 blockade in urothelial cancer. Overall study context: Prior chemotherapy in patients spanned 0 to 3 regimens. The researchers analyzed blood 3 weeks (second dose) and 6 weeks after treatment start. T cells were recovered from blood samples at a median of around 140,000.

Germline lookup yields CDR1 GTSNPN and CDR2 SVGIG (reference sequence). V lost 6 bases and J lost 0, with 12 bases in between. This CDR3 has 14 amino acids. Time point given: peripheral blood 6 weeks after treatment start. The repertoire was sequenced with immunoSEQ multiplex PCR; TCRdb's copy has only in-frame clones and lacks some. This table has approximately 40,000 clones, about 86% appearing once. This clone came up a few times. This chain connects TRBV30 to TRBJ1-3; D unclear. The sample in question was PBMCs, obtained around atezolizumab (anti-PD-L1) treatment. This clonotype originated in a man in his sixties with urothelial cancer. In nucleotides, the CDR3 is TGTGCCTGCTTGACTCGTGTCTCTGGAAACACCATATATTTT. It translates to CACLTRVSGNTIYF.